A single sample gave rise to the 19 T cell receptor beta chains below, sequenced in a study of T cells after yellow fever vaccination. TCRdb passed the 5' RACE reads through MiXCR, listing each CDR3 protein once. The table has 500,000 to 650,000 distinct CDR3 sequences, around a sixth seen once; the top ten hold roughly 17%. The source material was PBMCs, sampled 5 days after the first yellow fever vaccination. The source of these receptors is a young man who received the YFV17D yellow fever vaccine.

The chain couples TRBV6-2 or TRBV6-3 to TRBJ2-5, with D unresolved. Trimming pared 6 bases from V and 3 bases from J, leaving 14 bases between. Germline values: CDR1 MNHEY, CDR2 SVGEGT. The CDR3 covers 14 residues. The CDR3 DNA is TGTGCCAGCAGCCCCTATAGAGAAGAAGAGACCCAGTACTTC. This gives the protein CASSPYREEETQYF.

This clonotype has a handful of counts. This chain uses TRBV14 with TRBJ1-1; tentatively, D is TRBD1 (5 bases). Trimming cost V 0 bases and J 5 bases, with 19 bases left between them. The germline V gene has CDR1 SGHDN and CDR2 FVKESK. The CDR3 spans 17 residues. The CDR3 nucleotides are TGTGCCAGCAGCCAAGAACCCTGGGCTGGCAGGGCGACTGAAGCTTTCTTT. Translating gives CASSQEPWAGRATEAFF.

The V gene is TRBV19, the J gene TRBJ1-5; D remains unclear. Germline V gene data show CDR1 as LNHDA and CDR2 as SQIVND (reference sequence). Trimming removed 5 bases at V and 1 base at J, with 9 bases between. The CDR3 has 14 amino acids. Here the CDR3 reads CASSGRLSNQPQHF. The CDR3 DNA reads TGTGCCAGTAGTGGACGGCTCAGCAATCAGCCCCAGCATTTT.

This clonotype was counted a few times. J is TRBJ2-1 and V is TRBV11-2; TRBD1 is a possible D gene (6 bases). Germline CDR1 is SGHAT and CDR2 is FQNNGV. The CDR3 runs 16 residues. Trimming removed 4 bases at V and 1 base at J, with 14 bases between. CDR3 in amino acids: CASSSRGIPSYNEQFF. DNA of the CDR3: TGTGCCAGCAGCTCCAGGGGAATACCTTCCTACAATGAGCAGTTCTTC.

This clonotype was seen a handful of times. The DNA for the CDR3 is TGTGCCAGCAGGATTGCCTCCTACGAGCAGTACTTC. Its protein is CASRIASYEQYF. The rearrangement links TRBV11-2 to TRBJ2-7; D is ambiguous. Trimming took off 6 bases at V and 0 bases at J, with 6 bases between the two ends. This CDR3 has 12 amino acids. Germline loops: CDR1 SGHAT, CDR2 FQNNGV.

This clonotype showed up just a few times. J is TRBJ2-4 and V is TRBV7-2, with D perhaps TRBD2 (6 bases). The CDR3 length is 15 residues. V was cut by 5 bases and J by 12 bases, with 23 bases left in between. Germline V CDR1 and CDR2: SGHTA, FQGNSA. DNA for the CDR3: TGTGCCAGCAGCCTGGACGGCCTGTCCGGGGGATATCAGTACTTC. Translating gives CASSLDGLSGGYQYF.

The genes are TRBV4-3 and TRBJ1-2, with 7 bases lining up with TRBD1. The CDR3 runs to 14 residues. With 2 bases clipped from V and 4 bases from J, the junction kept 4 bases outside the gene matches. The germline gives CDR1 LGHNA, CDR2 YSLEER. The CDR3 DNA reads TGCGCCAGCAGCCAAACACAGGGGTTCTATGGCTACACCTTC. Amino acids: CASSQTQGFYGYTF.

CDR3 loop: CASSDAAGGELFF. CDR3 sequence (DNA): TGCGCCAGCAGTGACGCGGCGGGCGGGGAGCTGTTTTTT. The V call is TRBV10-2, the J call TRBJ2-2; tentatively, D is TRBD2 (5 bases). V was pared by 3 bases and J by 7 bases, with 9 bases between. This CDR3 spans 13 amino acids. Germline values: CDR1 WSHSY, CDR2 SAAADI.

A few counts support this clonotype. The chain joins TRBV12-3 or TRBV12-4 to TRBJ1-5; 7 nucleotides agree with TRBD1. The J segment lost 3 bases and the V segment lost 1 base, leaving 0 bases of the junction unmatched. This CDR3 has 14 amino acids. This CDR3 is CASSLEGANQPQHF. CDR3 bases: TGTGCCAGCAGTTTAGAGGGGGCCAATCAGCCCCAGCATTTT.

The chain links TRBV18 to TRBJ1-1; the D gene is possibly TRBD1 (5 bases). Trimming removed 3 bases from V and 3 bases from J, with 8 bases in between. The germline V gene has CDR1 KGHSH and CDR2 LQKENI. The CDR3 length is 13 residues. This CDR3 is CASSPMGDTEAFF. CDR3 nucleotides: TGTGCCAGCTCACCGATGGGGGACACTGAAGCTTTCTTT.

V usage is TRBV7-9 and J usage is TRBJ2-1, with a weak D call TRBD1 (6 bases). Germline CDR1 SEHNR, CDR2 FQNEAQ (reference sequence). The CDR3 totals 12 residues. The germline V and J ends were trimmed by 5 bases and 12 bases, with 14 bases remaining between them. The CDR3 loop is CASSLQGRVQFF. DNA of the CDR3: TGTGCCAGCAGCCTACAGGGAAGGGTGCAGTTCTTC.

The chain combines TRBV29-1 with TRBJ2-5; D tentatively reads TRBD1 or TRBD2 (5 bases each). The germline V gene has CDR1 SQVTM and CDR2 ANQGSEA. Trimming left V 6 bases short and J 3 bases short, with 11 bases between. The CDR3 spans 12 residues. DNA for the CDR3: TGCAGCGTCTCTGTGGGGGAAGAGACCCAGTACTTC. It codes for CSVSVGEETQYF.

This clonotype was counted a few times. The rearrangement links TRBV20-1 to TRBJ1-5; TRBD1 is a possible D gene (5 bases). V lost 0 bases to trimming and J lost 6 bases, with 12 bases between them. The CDR3 is made up of 14 amino acids. CDR1 is DFQATT, CDR2 SNEGSKA, per germline (reference sequence). The CDR3 sequence is CSARDTQGGQPQHF. The CDR3 nucleotides read TGCAGTGCTAGAGATACCCAGGGCGGTCAGCCCCAGCATTTT.

The chain combines TRBV5-4 with TRBJ2-3, with 15 bases that match TRBD2. Germline V gene lookup returns CDR1 SGHNT and CDR2 YYREEE (reference sequence). Trimming removed 2 bases from V and 11 bases from J; junction bases left unmatched: 9. This CDR3 is 16 amino acids long. In DNA, the CDR3 is TGTGCCAGCAGCTTACTGGGACTAGCGGGGGGCCGGGAGCAGTATTTT. Translated, it gives CASSLLGLAGGREQYF.

A few counts support this clonotype. The V call is TRBV5-1, the J call TRBJ2-1, with 8 bases fitting TRBD2. CDR1 is SGHRS and CDR2 is YFSETQ in the germline V gene. The J segment lost 11 bases and the V segment lost 5 bases, leaving 21 bases of the junction unmatched. The CDR3 sequence is 17 residues long. In nucleotides, the CDR3 is TGCGCCAGCAGTCCCTCGGGTTTACAGCGGGGGCCAATGAAGCAGTTCTTC. Encoded protein: CASSPSGLQRGPMKQFF.

This clonotype was seen only a few times. This chain connects TRBV18 to TRBJ2-1; 10 nucleotides match TRBD1. The CDR3 spans 18 residues. Germline V gene sequence: CDR1 KGHSH, CDR2 LQKENI. V lost 2 bases to trimming and J lost 6 bases; unmatched junction nucleotides: 13. The CDR3, as DNA: TGTGCCAGCTCACCAGGTGACAGGGGGCCCCTTGGGAGCAATGAGCAGTTCTTC. As protein: CASSPGDRGPLGSNEQFF. The entire variable domain, with the rest obtained from reference TRBV18 and TRBJ2-1, is as follows: NAGVMQNPRHLVRRRGQEARLRCSPMKGHSHVYWYRQLPEEGLKFMVYLQKENIIDESGMPKERFSAEFPKEGPSILRIQQVVRGDSAAYFCASSPGDRGPLGSNEQFFGPGTRLTVL.

V gene TRBV10-3 combines with J gene TRBJ1-2; D is ambiguous. From germline, CDR1 is ENHRY and CDR2 SYGVKD. This CDR3 is built from 16 residues. Trimming removed 6 bases at V and 8 bases at J, with 25 bases between. The DNA for the CDR3 is TGTGCCATCAGCGGAAAGGGAGACACCCAGCGCGGGGGCTACACCTTC. It translates to CAISGKGDTQRGGYTF.

This clonotype appeared many times. The rearrangement uses TRBV6-5 and TRBJ1-2, with a tentative D call TRBD1 (6 bases). V was pared by 6 bases and J by 1 base, with 9 bases between. CDR1 is MNHEY and CDR2 is SVGAGI in the germline V gene. The CDR3 sequence is 13 residues long. CDR3 sequence: CASSLDSNYGYTF. The CDR3 DNA reads as TGTGCCAGCAGCTTGGACAGTAACTATGGCTACACCTTC.

This clonotype was counted a few times. V gene TRBV6-1 combines with J gene TRBJ1-2; TRBD1 might be the D (5 bases). The CDR3 extends over 14 amino acids. Germline V lookup: CDR1 MNHNS, CDR2 SASEGT. V was cut by 5 bases and J by 5 bases, with 15 bases left in between. CDR3 coding DNA: TGTGCCAGCAGTAAAGGACAAGAAGGATATGGCTACACCTTC. Translation gives CASSKGQEGYGYTF.